This T cell receptor beta chain was identified during a study of T-cell reconstitution after alpha-beta-depleted transplantation in children. Study-wide points: The main origin of T-cell counts and diversity one year after transplant was newly produced T cells. About two months after transplant, alpha-beta T cells reportedly came from several hundred expanded graft clones.

The library targeted TCRbeta and was prepared with unique molecular identifiers. Using its own MiXCR run on the PCR reads, TCRdb lists one record per CDR3 protein. The data hold about 310,000 distinct CDR3 sequences, with roughly 21% observed a single time. In this sample, this clonotype turned up a few times. Its antigen is as yet unknown. This CDR3 has 18 amino acids. V trimming: 4 bases; J trimming: 7 bases; junction bases outside the gene matches: 11. Germline V gene data show CDR1 as SGHRS and CDR2 as YFSETQ. The specimen was PBMCs, mostly from graft donor cells, collected 180 days after TCRalphabeta/CD19-depleted stem cell transplant. The chain carries TRBV5-1 and TRBJ2-2; TRBD2 matches 15 bases. The TCR comes from a male patient younger than 18 who had a stem cell transplant for acute lymphoblastic leukemia, so the T cells may come from the graft donor. CDR3 coding DNA: TGCGCCAGCAGCCCGCATGCCGGGACTAGCGGGAGGCACGGGGAGCTGTTTTTT. Translation: CASSPHAGTSGRHGELFF.